One sample yielded the 19 T cell receptor beta chains listed below, sequenced in a study of cytomegalovirus exposure and HLA in healthy donors. The PCR ran on 60 Vbeta and 13 Jbeta primers. The protocol was immunoSEQ multiplex PCR, while the TCRdb copy is restricted to in-frame clones and leaves out a portion. The data hold approximately 220,000 clones, with more than 60% observed a single time. What was sequenced was PBMCs. Receptor source: a girl aged 2 to 9 in good health and CMV-seronegative.

The gene calls are TRBV13 and TRBJ2-7; 8 bases map to TRBD2. Per the germline V gene, CDR1 is PRHDT and CDR2 is FYEKMQ (reference sequence). This CDR3 is 19 amino acids long. Germline trimming cut 5 bases from V and 2 bases from J; bases unmatched to any gene: 20. The CDR3 nucleotides are TGTGCCAGCAGCGGTAGGACAGTTCATAGCGGGGACAAGCCCTACGAGCAGTACTTC. Encoded protein: CASSGRTVHSGDKPYEQYF.

The chain joins TRBV4-1 to TRBJ2-1, with 9 bases that match TRBD2. Germline V gene data show CDR1 as MGHRA and CDR2 as YSYEKL. The V segment lost 0 bases and the J segment 8 bases; nucleotides outside the gene matches: 8. CDR3 size: 16 residues. This chain's CDR3 is CASSQDWRGGFDEQFF. The CDR3 DNA reads as TGCGCCAGCAGCCAAGATTGGCGGGGGGGCTTCGATGAGCAGTTCTTC.

This clone showed up just a few times. The rearrangement links TRBV29-1 to TRBJ2-7, with 10 bases matching TRBD2. CDR3 length: 15 residues. Germline lookup yields CDR1 SQVTM and CDR2 ANQGSEA. Trimming removed 1 base from V and 11 bases from J; junction bases left unmatched: 14. CDR3 region: CSVEGRGLATWGEYF. CDR3 DNA sequence: TGCAGCGTTGAAGGCAGGGGACTAGCGACGTGGGGGGAGTACTTC.

The chain is built from TRBV25-1 and TRBJ1-1; D is unresolved. This CDR3 comprises 16 residues. With 1 base removed from V and 1 base from J, the gap between germline ends came to 13 bases. Germline-derived CDR1 and CDR2 are MGHDK and SYGVNS. The CDR3, as DNA: TGTGCCAGCAGTGAATCGTTCGGGGTTGCGAACACTGAAGCTTTCTTT. The encoded protein is CASSESFGVANTEAFF.

V is TRBV6-1 and J is TRBJ1-2; weak D call: TRBD1 (5 bases). V was cut by 4 bases and J by 4 bases, with 16 bases left in between. The CDR3 contains 15 residues. CDR1 is MNHNS and CDR2 is SASEGT in the germline V gene. The CDR3 here is CASSGVLGEGYGYTF. For the CDR3, the DNA is TGTGCCAGCAGTGGGGTTCTGGGGGAGGGCTATGGCTACACCTTC.

V and J are TRBV2 and TRBJ1-6, with 10 bases matching TRBD1. With V trimmed by 9 bases and J by 1 base, 6 bases remained unmatched. The CDR3 has 16 amino acids. The germline V gene has CDR1 SNHLY and CDR2 FYNNEI. This chain's CDR3 is CASRDRGYSYNSPLHF. The CDR3 DNA reads as TGTGCCAGTAGGGACAGGGGCTATTCCTATAATTCACCCCTCCACTTT.

In this sample, this clone turned up once. The chain combines TRBV9 with TRBJ1-3; 11 bases are shared with TRBD1. The CDR3 totals 15 residues. Germline trimming cut 4 bases from V and 4 bases from J; bases unmatched to any gene: 4. From germline, CDR1 is SGDLS and CDR2 YYNGEE. In nucleotides, the CDR3 is TGTGCCAGCAGCATCGGACAGGGGGCCGGAAACACCATATATTTT. It is translated as CASSIGQGAGNTIYF.

The chain is built from TRBV29-1 and TRBJ2-7; D unclear. CDR1 is SQVTM and CDR2 is ANQGSEA in the germline V gene. This CDR3 comprises 11 residues. V was pared by 3 bases and J by 4 bases, with 7 bases between. CDR3 nucleotides: TGCAGCGTTGATGAGTCATACGAGCAGTACTTC. Amino acid sequence: CSVDESYEQYF.

The genes are TRBV6-1 and TRBJ1-2; no definite D call. Germline assignment: CDR1 MNHNS and CDR2 SASEGT. Trimming took off 2 bases at V and 8 bases at J, with 18 bases between the two ends. CDR3 length: 15 residues. The CDR3 loop reads CASSEQAKASSGYTF. The DNA of the CDR3 is TGTGCCAGCAGTGAACAGGCGAAGGCGTCGTCCGGCTACACCTTC.

The chain joins TRBV7-9 to TRBJ2-7, with D tentatively TRBD2 (5 bases). There are 15 residues in the CDR3. Germline V gives CDR1 SEHNR, CDR2 FQNEAQ (reference sequence). Trimming cost V 1 base and J 3 bases, with 13 bases left between them. The CDR3 spells CASSLERSGSYEQYF. The CDR3 nucleotides are TGTGCCAGCAGCTTAGAAAGATCGGGAAGCTACGAGCAGTACTTC.

This sequence joins TRBV19 and TRBJ1-2, with D perhaps TRBD1 (5 bases). Trimming cost V 4 bases and J 4 bases, with 13 bases left between them. CDR3 length equals 14 residues. The germline V gene has CDR1 LNHDA and CDR2 SQIVND (reference sequence). The CDR3: CASSTWGGSYGYTF. The CDR3 DNA is TGTGCCAGTAGTACCTGGGGCGGAAGCTATGGCTACACCTTC.

The chain recombines TRBV4-1 with TRBJ2-7; the D gene is possibly TRBD1 (5 bases). The germline CDR1 and CDR2 sequences are MGHRA and YSYEKL. V was clipped by 0 bases and J by 2 bases, with 11 bases between them. The CDR3 is 15 amino acids. This CDR3 is CASSQEVRGTYEQYF. Here the CDR3 DNA reads TGCGCCAGCAGCCAAGAGGTAAGGGGTACCTACGAGCAGTACTTC.

J is TRBJ2-1 and V is TRBV5-6, with D possibly matching TRBD2 (6 bases). V lost 7 bases and J lost 6, with 17 bases in between. The CDR3 is 14 residues long. The germline V gene encodes CDR1 SGHDT and CDR2 YYEEEE. CDR3 nucleotide sequence: TGTGCCAGCGAGGCGGGGAAGACCCTCAATGAGCAGTTCTTC. It specifies CASEAGKTLNEQFF.

The J gene is TRBJ1-1, the V gene TRBV11-2; TRBD1 might be the D (6 bases). The germline V gene encodes CDR1 SGHAT and CDR2 FQNNGV. The V end was cut by 1 base, the J end by 3 bases, with 15 bases between. CDR3 length: 16 residues. The CDR3: CASSLAFGGLDTEAFF. DNA for the CDR3: TGTGCCAGCAGCTTAGCATTCGGGGGGCTGGACACTGAAGCTTTCTTT.

This clone was observed a handful of times. The chain combines TRBV6-1 with TRBJ1-6, with D perhaps TRBD1 (5 bases). Germline CDR1 MNHNS, CDR2 SASEGT. Trimming took off 6 bases at V and 6 bases at J, with 12 bases between the two ends. This CDR3 comprises 14 residues. The CDR3 loop is CASSDGGSNSPLHF. CDR3 DNA: TGTGCCAGCAGCGACGGGGGGAGTAATTCACCCCTCCACTTT.

The V call is TRBV2, the J call TRBJ2-3, with D perhaps matching TRBD2 (6 bases). This CDR3 region has 14 residues. V was shortened by 7 bases and J by 1 base, with 12 bases between the two germline ends. Per germline, CDR1 SNHLY and CDR2 FYNNEI. CDR3 loop: CASTAGLGTDTQYF. CDR3 bases: TGTGCCAGCACCGCGGGACTCGGCACAGATACGCAGTATTTT.

Details on this clone: Germline is not matched at one junction end, which may reflect a read error. This rearrangement joins TRBV7-9 to TRBJ1-1, with D uncertain. The CDR3 is 13 amino acids. Germline V gives CDR1 SEHNR, CDR2 FQNEAQ (reference sequence). The CDR3 here is CSSSLEFQTEAFF. The CDR3 DNA is TGTTCCAGCAGCTTAGAGTTTCAGACTGAAGCTTTCTTT. Based on the CDR3 plus reference TRBV7-9 and TRBJ1-1, the full variable domain is DTGVSQNPRHKITKRGQNVTFRCDPISEHNRLYWYRQTLGQGPEFLTYFQNEAQLEKSRLLSDRFSAERPKGSFSTLEIQRTEQGDSAMYLCSSSLEFQTEAFFGQGTRLTVV.

The chain recombines TRBV5-4 with TRBJ2-7; 8 positions agree with TRBD1. CDR1 is SGHNT, CDR2 YYREEE, per germline (reference sequence). The V gene end was trimmed by 2 bases and the J gene end by 5 bases; junction bases not matched to a gene: 12. This CDR3 contains 16 residues. The CDR3 is CASSFLRGHRTDEQYF. The CDR3, as DNA: TGTGCCAGCAGCTTCCTCAGGGGGCATCGTACGGACGAGCAGTACTTC.

The J gene is TRBJ1-6, the V gene TRBV27; possibly TRBD1 for D (6 bases). The germline CDR1 and CDR2 sequences are MNHEY and SMNVEV (reference sequence). V lost 6 bases and J lost 6, with 12 bases in between. This CDR3 spans 14 amino acids. The CDR3 DNA reads as TGTGCCAGCAGGGAAACAGGGAGTAATTCACCCCTCCACTTT. This encodes CASRETGSNSPLHF.